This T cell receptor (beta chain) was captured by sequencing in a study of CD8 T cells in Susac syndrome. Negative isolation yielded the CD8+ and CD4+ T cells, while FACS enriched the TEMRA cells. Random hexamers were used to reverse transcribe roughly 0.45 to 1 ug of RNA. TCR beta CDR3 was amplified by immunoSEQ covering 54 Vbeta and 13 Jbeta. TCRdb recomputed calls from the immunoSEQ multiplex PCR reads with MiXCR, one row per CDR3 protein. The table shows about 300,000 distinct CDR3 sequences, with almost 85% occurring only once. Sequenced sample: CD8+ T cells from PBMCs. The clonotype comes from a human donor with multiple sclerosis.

CDR3 bases: TGCAGTGCTGGACTGAGGGGGAACACTGAAGCTTTCTTT. Translation: CSAGLRGNTEAFF. The chain has TRBV20-1 and TRBJ1-1, with D maybe TRBD1 (5 bases). V was shortened by 5 bases and J by 1 base, with 11 bases between the two germline ends. This CDR3 spans 13 amino acids. From germline, CDR1 is DFQATT and CDR2 SNEGSKA (reference sequence).